The rows below give T cell receptor beta chains drawn from one sample of a study of OX40 agonist ivuxolimab in advanced cancers. This table comes from immunoSEQ multiplex PCR, and its TCRdb copy is limited to in-frame clones, with some not included. The profile shows 55,000 to 90,000 clones, about four fifths of them singletons. Sequencing used CD4+ or CD8+ T cells sorted from blood, obtained in a trial of the OX40 agonist ivuxolimab. The source of these receptors is an adult with an advanced solid tumor such as melanoma, head and neck, liver or kidney cancer. Both conserved end residues are part of each CDR3. Fields, in order: clone size, D gene, J gene, V gene, CDR3 protein, CDR3 DNA. D genes are given only for firm matches. A clone size is listed for some rows: how often the clone was seen (once, few, many), or a class if it is expanded.

>-|-|TRBJ1-1|TRBV5-4
CASSVDSLRTEAFF
TGTGCCAGCAGCGTGGACAGCCTGAGGACTGAAGCTTTCTTT
>-|-|TRBJ2-3|TRBV19
CASSIREFTDTQYF
TGTGCCAGTAGTATCAGAGAGTTCACAGATACGCAGTATTTT
>-|TRBD2|TRBJ2-5|TRBV7-6
CASSLAGTQETQYF
TGTGCCAGCAGCCTAGCGGGAACTCAAGAGACCCAGTACTTC
>-|-|TRBJ2-1|TRBV6-1
CASTPGGGEQFF
TGTGCCAGCACCCCCGGGGGAGGTGAGCAGTTCTTC
>-|-|TRBJ2-1|TRBV7-9
CASSTRGGGSYNEQFF
TGTGCCAGCAGCACCCGAGGGGGGGGTTCTTACAATGAGCAGTTCTTC
>few|-|TRBJ1-1|TRBV7-6
CASSLQRYTEAFF
TGTGCCAGCAGCCTACAGCGGTACACTGAAGCTTTCTTT
>-|-|TRBJ2-5|TRBV10-3
CAISSRAFGETQYF
TGTGCCATCTCGTCCAGGGCGTTCGGGGAGACCCAGTACTTC
>-|TRBD1|TRBJ1-1|TRBV11-1
CASSLRQGNTEAFF
TGTGCCAGCAGCTTAAGACAGGGGAACACTGAAGCTTTCTTT
>-|-|TRBJ1-2|TRBV19
CASSRDLTNYGYTF
TGTGCCAGTAGTAGAGACCTGACTAACTATGGCTACACCTTC
>-|-|TRBJ1-1|TRBV29-1
CSVEANTEAFF
TGCAGCGTTGAGGCGAACACTGAAGCTTTCTTT
>-|TRBD2|TRBJ2-3|TRBV9
CASSRLADSTDTQYF
TGTGCCAGTTCTCGACTAGCCGATTCCACAGATACGCAGTATTTT
>-|TRBD1|TRBJ1-5|TRBV7-2
CASSPTGTGGGNQPQHF
TGTGCCAGCAGTCCCACCGGGACAGGGGGCGGCAATCAGCCCCAGCATTTT
>-|-|TRBJ2-7|TRBV27
CAQGEGVKYEQYF
TGTGCTCAAGGTGAGGGAGTAAAGTACGAGCAGTACTTC
>few|-|TRBJ1-2|TRBV6-5
CASTPGPRNYGYTF
TGTGCCAGCACCCCAGGGCCGAGGAACTATGGCTACACCTTC
>-|-|TRBJ1-2|TRBV30
CAWSQSGHNYGYTF
TGTGCCTGGAGTCAATCAGGGCATAACTATGGCTACACCTTC
>-|-|TRBJ2-2|TRBV19
CASSIGRVASGELFF
TGTGCCAGTAGTATCGGCAGGGTGGCGAGCGGGGAGCTGTTTTTT
>-|-|TRBJ2-1|TRBV29-1
CSVERQEQFF
TGCAGCGTTGAACGGCAGGAGCAGTTCTTC
>-|TRBD2|TRBJ2-1|TRBV4-1
CASNTSGGVGSYNEQFF
TGCGCCAGCAACACTAGCGGGGGGGTCGGCTCCTACAATGAGCAGTTCTTC
>-|-|TRBJ1-2|TRBV5-6
CASSLAQGGGYTF
TGTGCCAGCAGCTTGGCACAGGGTGGCGGCTACACCTTC
>-|TRBD2|TRBJ2-2|TRBV5-1
CASNRLAKGNTGELFF
TGCGCCAGCAACAGACTAGCGAAGGGGAACACCGGGGAGCTGTTTTTT
>-|TRBD2|TRBJ2-3|TRBV19
CASSIGAGRTDTQYF
TGTGCCAGTAGTATAGGAGCGGGGCGCACAGATACGCAGTATTTT
>-|-|TRBJ1-2|TRBV30
CAWSSGNGYTF
TGTGCCTGGAGTTCGGGGAATGGCTACACCTTC
>few|TRBD1|TRBJ2-5|TRBV5-4
CASRLGTGGLYGTQYF
TGTGCCAGCAGACTTGGGACAGGGGGGCTTTATGGGACCCAGTACTTC
>-|TRBD1|TRBJ1-6|TRBV11-2
CASSAIRTGKSPLHF
TGTGCCAGCAGCGCAATACGGACAGGGAAATCACCCCTCCACTTT
>-|TRBD1|TRBJ2-7|TRBV18
CASSKRTGTGDYEQYF
TGTGCCAGCTCCAAAAGGACCGGGACAGGGGACTACGAGCAGTACTTC
>-|TRBD1|TRBJ2-1|TRBV7-2
CASSFRRGQGDNEQFF
TGTGCCAGCAGCTTTCGGAGAGGACAGGGCGACAATGAGCAGTTCTTC
>-|-|TRBJ2-3|TRBV4-2
CASSQGGKFGDTQYF
TGTGCCAGCAGCCAAGGTGGAAAGTTCGGGGATACGCAGTATTTT
>-|TRBD1|TRBJ2-2|TRBV7-6
CASSAKSGGGTGELFF
TGTGCCAGCAGCGCGAAATCAGGGGGCGGCACCGGGGAGCTGTTTTTT
>-|-|TRBJ2-2|TRBV5-1
CASSATGNTGELFF
TGCGCCAGCAGCGCGACAGGGAACACCGGGGAGCTGTTTTTT
>once|-|TRBJ2-1|TRBV5-1
CASSLAPWEKYNEQFF
TGCGCCAGCAGCTTGGCCCCTTGGGAGAAATACAATGAGCAGTTCTTC
>-|-|TRBJ2-6|TRBV21-1
CASSNFYTGQLSSGANVLTF
TGTGCCAGCAGCAATTTTTACACTGGACAGTTGAGCTCTGGGGCCAACGTCCTGACTTTC
>once|-|TRBJ1-2|TRBV9
CASSVEQNYGYTF
TGTGCCAGCAGCGTAGAACAAAACTATGGCTACACCTTC
>-|TRBD1|TRBJ1-3|TRBV29-1
CSVEVGQGTGNTIYF
TGCAGCGTTGAAGTAGGACAGGGGACGGGAAACACCATATATTTT
>-|TRBD2|TRBJ2-6|TRBV7-8
CASSLRLAGMAGVLTF
TGTGCCAGCAGCCTGAGACTAGCGGGGATGGCCGGCGTCCTGACTTTC
>-|-|TRBJ2-3|TRBV5-4
CASSQRTTGTDTQYF
TGTGCCAGCAGCCAACGAACGACAGGCACAGATACGCAGTATTTT
>-|-|TRBJ2-1|TRBV18
CASSPPRPYNEQFF
TGTGCCAGCTCACCACCGAGACCGTACAATGAGCAGTTCTTC
>few|-|TRBJ1-3|TRBV2
CASRATAASGNTIYF
TGTGCCAGCAGAGCTACAGCGGCCTCTGGAAACACCATATATTTT
>-|-|TRBJ1-1|TRBV6-4
CASATEQNTEAFF
TGTGCCAGCGCGACGGAGCAGAACACTGAAGCTTTCTTT